This paragraph covers one TCR beta chain sequence. Measured with immunoSEQ multiplex PCR; TCRdb has only the in-frame clones, and not every one. This table holds tens of thousands of clones, about four fifths found once. The data stem from a study of blood T cell repertoires in COVID-19. Turning to the study itself: Sites in the United States, Italy and Spain provided acute and convalescent COVID-19 samples.

This CDR3 is built from 15 residues. V shed 0 bases, J shed 6 bases, and the junction held 4 bases outside the gene matches. In germline, CDR1 is LGHNA, CDR2 YNFKEQ. Sequences were obtained from peripheral blood. This chain uses TRBV4-2 with TRBJ1-2; 10 bases match TRBD1. The TCR sequence derives from a man aged 55-75 years with acute or convalescent COVID-19. CDR3 sequence: CASSQEAGQGDGYTF. CDR3 coding DNA: TGTGCCAGCAGCCAAGAAGCAGGACAGGGGGATGGCTACACCTTC.